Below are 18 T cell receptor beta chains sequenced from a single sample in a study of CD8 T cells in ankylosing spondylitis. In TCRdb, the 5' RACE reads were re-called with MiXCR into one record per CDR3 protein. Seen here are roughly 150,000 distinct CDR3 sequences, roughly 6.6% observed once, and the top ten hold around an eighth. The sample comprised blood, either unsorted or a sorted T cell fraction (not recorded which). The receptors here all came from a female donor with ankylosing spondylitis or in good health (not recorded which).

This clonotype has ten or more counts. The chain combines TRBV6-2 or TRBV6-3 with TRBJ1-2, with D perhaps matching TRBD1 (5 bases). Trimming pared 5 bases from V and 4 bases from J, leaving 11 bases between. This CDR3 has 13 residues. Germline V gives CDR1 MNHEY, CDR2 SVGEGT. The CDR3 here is CASSLDSPYGYTF. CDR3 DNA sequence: TGTGCCAGCAGTCTCGACAGCCCCTATGGCTACACCTTC.

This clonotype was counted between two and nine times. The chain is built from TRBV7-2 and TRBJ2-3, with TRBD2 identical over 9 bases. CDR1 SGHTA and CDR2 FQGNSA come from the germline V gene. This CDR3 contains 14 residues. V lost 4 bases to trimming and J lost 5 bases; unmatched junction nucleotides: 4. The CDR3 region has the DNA TGTGCCAGCAGCTCGAGCGGGGGGCGAGATACGCAGTATTTT. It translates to CASSSSGGRDTQYF.

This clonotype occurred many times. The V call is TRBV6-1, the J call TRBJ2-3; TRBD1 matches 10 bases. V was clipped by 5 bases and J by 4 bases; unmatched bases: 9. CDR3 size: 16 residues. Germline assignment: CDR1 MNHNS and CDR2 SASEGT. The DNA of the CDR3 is TGTGCCAGCAGTACGGGGACAGGGGAGGTCTCAGATACGCAGTATTTT. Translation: CASSTGTGEVSDTQYF.

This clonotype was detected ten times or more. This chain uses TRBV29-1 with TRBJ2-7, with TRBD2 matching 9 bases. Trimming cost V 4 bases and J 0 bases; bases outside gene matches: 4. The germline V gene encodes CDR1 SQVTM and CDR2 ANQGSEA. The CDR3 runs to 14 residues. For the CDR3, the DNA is TGCAGCGTTGGAGGGCGGGGGGGCTCCTACGAGCAGTACTTC. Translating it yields CSVGGRGGSYEQYF.

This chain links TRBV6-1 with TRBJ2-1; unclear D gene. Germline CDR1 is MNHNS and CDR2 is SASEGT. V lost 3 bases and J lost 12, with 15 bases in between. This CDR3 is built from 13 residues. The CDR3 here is CASSDHYRTPQFF. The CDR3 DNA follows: TGTGCCAGCAGTGATCATTACCGGACCCCGCAGTTCTTC.

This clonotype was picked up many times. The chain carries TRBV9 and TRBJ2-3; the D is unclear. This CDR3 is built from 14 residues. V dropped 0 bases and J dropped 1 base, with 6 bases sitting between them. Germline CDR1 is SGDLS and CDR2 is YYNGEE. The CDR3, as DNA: TGTGCCAGCAGCGTAGATCTGCGCACAGATACGCAGTATTTT. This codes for CASSVDLRTDTQYF.

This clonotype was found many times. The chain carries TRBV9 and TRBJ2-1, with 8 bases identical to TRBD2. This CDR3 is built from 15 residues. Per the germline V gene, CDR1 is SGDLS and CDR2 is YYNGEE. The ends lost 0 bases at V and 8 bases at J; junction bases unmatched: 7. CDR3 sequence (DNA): TGTGCCAGCAGCGTAGAGGGACCCGGGAGGGATGAGCAGTTCTTC. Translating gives CASSVEGPGRDEQFF.

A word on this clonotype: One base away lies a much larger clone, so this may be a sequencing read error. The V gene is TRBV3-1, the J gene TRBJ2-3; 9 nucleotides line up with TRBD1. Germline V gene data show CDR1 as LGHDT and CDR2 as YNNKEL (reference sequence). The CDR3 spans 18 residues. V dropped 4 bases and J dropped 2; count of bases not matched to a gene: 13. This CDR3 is CASSPSRGTGLDTDTQYF. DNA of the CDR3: TGTGCCAGCAGCCCCTCCCGCGGGACAGGGCTGGACACAGATACGCAGTATTTT.

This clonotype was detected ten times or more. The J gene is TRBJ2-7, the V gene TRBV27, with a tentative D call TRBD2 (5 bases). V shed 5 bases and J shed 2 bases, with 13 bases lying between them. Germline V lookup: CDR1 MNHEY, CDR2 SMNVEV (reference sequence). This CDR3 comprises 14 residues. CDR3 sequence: CASSLYSGAYEQYF. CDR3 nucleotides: TGTGCCAGCAGTCTTTACAGCGGAGCCTACGAGCAGTACTTC.

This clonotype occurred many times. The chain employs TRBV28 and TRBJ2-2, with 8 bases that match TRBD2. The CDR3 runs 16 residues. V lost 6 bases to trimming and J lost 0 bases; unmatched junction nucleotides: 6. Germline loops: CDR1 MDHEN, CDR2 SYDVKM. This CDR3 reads CASRRQAGANTGELFF. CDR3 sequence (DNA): TGTGCCAGCAGACGTCAAGCGGGAGCGAACACCGGGGAGCTGTTTTTT.

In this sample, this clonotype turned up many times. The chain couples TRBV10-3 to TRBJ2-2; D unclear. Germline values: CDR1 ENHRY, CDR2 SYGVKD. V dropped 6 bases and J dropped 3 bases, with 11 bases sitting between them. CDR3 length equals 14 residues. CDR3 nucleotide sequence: TGTGCCATCAGGTCAAGCTGGGACACCGGGGAGCTGTTTTTT. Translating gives CAIRSSWDTGELFF.

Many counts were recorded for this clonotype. The CDR3 here is CASSRGSNQPQHF. The DNA of the CDR3 is TGTGCCAGCAGCCGGGGGAGCAATCAGCCCCAGCATTTT. The rearrangement links TRBV12-3 or TRBV12-4 to TRBJ1-5, with D possibly TRBD1 on 5 matching bases. There are 13 residues in the CDR3. V shed 6 bases and J shed 1 base, with 7 bases lying between them.

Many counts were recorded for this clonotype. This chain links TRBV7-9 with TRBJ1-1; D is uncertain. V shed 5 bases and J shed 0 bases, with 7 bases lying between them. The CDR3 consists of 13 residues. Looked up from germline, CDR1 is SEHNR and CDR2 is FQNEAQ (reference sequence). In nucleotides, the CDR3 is TGTGCCAGCAGCCGACTTATGAACACTGAAGCTTTCTTT. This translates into CASSRLMNTEAFF.

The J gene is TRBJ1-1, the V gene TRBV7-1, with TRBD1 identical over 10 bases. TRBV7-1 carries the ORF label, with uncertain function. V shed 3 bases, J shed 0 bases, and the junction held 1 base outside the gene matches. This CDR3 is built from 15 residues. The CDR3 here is CASSSGQGMNTEAFF. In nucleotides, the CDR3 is TGTGCCAGCAGCTCGGGACAGGGGATGAACACTGAAGCTTTCTTT.

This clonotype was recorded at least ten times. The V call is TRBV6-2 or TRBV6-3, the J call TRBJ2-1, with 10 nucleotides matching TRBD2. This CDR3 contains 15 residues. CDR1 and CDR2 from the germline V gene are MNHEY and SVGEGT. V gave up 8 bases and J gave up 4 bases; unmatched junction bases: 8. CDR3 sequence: CASRASGGRYNEQFF. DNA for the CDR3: TGTGCCAGCCGGGCTAGCGGGGGCCGTTACAATGAGCAGTTCTTC.

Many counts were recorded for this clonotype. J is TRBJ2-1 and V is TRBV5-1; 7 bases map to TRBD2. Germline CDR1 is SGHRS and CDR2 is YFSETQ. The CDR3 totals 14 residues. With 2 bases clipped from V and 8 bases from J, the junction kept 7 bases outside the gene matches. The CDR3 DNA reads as TGCGCCAGCAGCTTTGGGGGGGGGGTGGATGAGCAGTTCTTC. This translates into CASSFGGGVDEQFF.

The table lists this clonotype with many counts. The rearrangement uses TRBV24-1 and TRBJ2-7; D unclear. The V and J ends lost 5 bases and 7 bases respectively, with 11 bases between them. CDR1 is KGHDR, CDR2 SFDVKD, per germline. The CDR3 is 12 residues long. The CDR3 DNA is TGTGCCACCAGTGGCCCATTTGGAGAGCAGTACTTC. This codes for CATSGPFGEQYF.

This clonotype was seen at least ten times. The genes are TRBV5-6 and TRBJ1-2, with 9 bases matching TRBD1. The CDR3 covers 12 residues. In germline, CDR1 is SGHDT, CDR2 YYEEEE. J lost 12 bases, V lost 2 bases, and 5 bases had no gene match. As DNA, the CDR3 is TGTGCCAGCAGCTTTACAGGGGGCGAGAACACCTTC. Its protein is CASSFTGGENTF.